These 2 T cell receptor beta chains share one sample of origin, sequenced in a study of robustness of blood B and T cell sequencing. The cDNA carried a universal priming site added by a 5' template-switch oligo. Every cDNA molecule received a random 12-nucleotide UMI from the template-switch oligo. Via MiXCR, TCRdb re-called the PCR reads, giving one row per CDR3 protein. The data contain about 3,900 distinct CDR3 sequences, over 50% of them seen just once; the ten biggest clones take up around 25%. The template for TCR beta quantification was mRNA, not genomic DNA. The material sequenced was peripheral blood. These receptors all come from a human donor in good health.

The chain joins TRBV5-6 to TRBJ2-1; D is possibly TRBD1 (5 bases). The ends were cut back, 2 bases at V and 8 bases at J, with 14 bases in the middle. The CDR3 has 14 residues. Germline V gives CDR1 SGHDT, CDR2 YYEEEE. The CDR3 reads CASSLGDSTYEQFF. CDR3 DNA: TGTGCCAGCAGCTTAGGTGACAGTACGTATGAGCAGTTCTTC.

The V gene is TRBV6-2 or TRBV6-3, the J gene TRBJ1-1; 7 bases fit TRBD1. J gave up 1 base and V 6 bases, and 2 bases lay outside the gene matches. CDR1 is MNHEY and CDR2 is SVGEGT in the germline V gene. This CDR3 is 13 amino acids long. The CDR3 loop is CASRYRGNTEAFF. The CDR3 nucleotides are TGTGCCAGCAGATACAGGGGGAACACTGAAGCTTTCTTT.